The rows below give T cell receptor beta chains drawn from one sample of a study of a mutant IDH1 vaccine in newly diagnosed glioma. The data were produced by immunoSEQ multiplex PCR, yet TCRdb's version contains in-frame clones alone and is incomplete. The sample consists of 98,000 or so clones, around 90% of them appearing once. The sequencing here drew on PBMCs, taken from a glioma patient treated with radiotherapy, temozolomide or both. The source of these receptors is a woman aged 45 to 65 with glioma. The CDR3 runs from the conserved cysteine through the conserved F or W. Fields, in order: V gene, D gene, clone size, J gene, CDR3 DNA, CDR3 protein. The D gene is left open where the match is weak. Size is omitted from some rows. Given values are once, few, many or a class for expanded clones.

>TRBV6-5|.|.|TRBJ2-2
TGTGCCAGCAGTTACGGCACCGGGGAGCTGTTTTTT
CASSYGTGELFF
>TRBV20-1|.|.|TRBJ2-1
TGCAGTGCTAGAGATCAGGCCCGGGGGTTCTTC
CSARDQARGFF
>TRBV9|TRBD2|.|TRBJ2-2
TGTGCCAGCAGCGTAGAAATAGCGGGAGGTTCCGGGGAGCTGTTTTTT
CASSVEIAGGSGELFF
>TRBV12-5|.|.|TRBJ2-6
TGTGCTAGTGGTTTTCGAAACTCTGGGGCCAACGTCCTGACTTTC
CASGFRNSGANVLTF
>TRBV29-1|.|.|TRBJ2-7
TGCAGCGTTGAATCGCCAGCCTACGAGCAGTACTTC
CSVESPAYEQYF
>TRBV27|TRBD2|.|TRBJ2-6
TGTGCCACAAGGCGGCTAGCGGGAGGGCAGAGCTCTGGGGCCAACGTCCTGACTTTC
CATRRLAGGQSSGANVLTF
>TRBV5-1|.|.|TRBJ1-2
TGCGCCAGCAGCGAACCGGGTTATGGCTACACCTTC
CASSEPGYGYTF
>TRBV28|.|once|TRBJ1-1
TGTGCCAGCAGTCCAACCGGGGGGGGCCAGAACACTGAAGCTTTCTTT
CASSPTGGGQNTEAFF
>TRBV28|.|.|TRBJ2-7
TGTGCCAGCAGTTTACGGGACGAGCAGTACTTC
CASSLRDEQYF
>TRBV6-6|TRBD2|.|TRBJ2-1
TGTGCCAGCACAGCTAGCGGGATCTTCAATGAGCAGTTCTTC
CASTASGIFNEQFF
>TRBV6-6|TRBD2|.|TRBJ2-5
TGTGCCAGCAGACTCGGGGGGGAAGAGACCCAGTACTTC
CASRLGGEETQYF
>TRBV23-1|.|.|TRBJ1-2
TGCGCCAGCAATCAGTATCGCTACACCTTC
CASNQYRYTF
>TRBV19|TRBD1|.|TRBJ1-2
TGTGCCAGTAGTATGGGACAGGGTACGGGAGGCTACACCTTC
CASSMGQGTGGYTF
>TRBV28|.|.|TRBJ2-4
TGTGCCAGCAGTTTCCTCCAGGGTGAGGGAGTAGCCAAAAACATTCAGTACTTC
CASSFLQGEGVAKNIQYF
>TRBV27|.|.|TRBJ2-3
TGTGCCAGCAGTTTACTCACAAGCACAGATACGCAGTATTTT
CASSLLTSTDTQYF
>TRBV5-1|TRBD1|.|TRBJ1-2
TGCGCCAGCAGCCGCGGGACAGGGGGAAACTATGGCTACACCTTC
CASSRGTGGNYGYTF
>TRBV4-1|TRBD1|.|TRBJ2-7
TGCGCCAGCAGCCTCAATCAAGGGGGCGAAGGGTACGAGCAGTACTTC
CASSLNQGGEGYEQYF
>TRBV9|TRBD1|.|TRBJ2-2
TGTGCCAGCAGCGCCCGGGACAGCAACACCGGGGAGCTGTTTTTT
CASSARDSNTGELFF
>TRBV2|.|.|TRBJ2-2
TGTGCCAGCACCCTCTCCTGGGGGGTCCCCGGGGAGCTGTTTTTT
CASTLSWGVPGELFF
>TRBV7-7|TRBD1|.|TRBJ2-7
TGTGCTGTACGACAGGGGGGGCACCAGTACTTC
CAVRQGGHQYF
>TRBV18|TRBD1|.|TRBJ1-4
TGTGCCAGCTCACCACCGGGACAGGGGCGGTTAGAAAAACTGTTTTTT
CASSPPGQGRLEKLFF
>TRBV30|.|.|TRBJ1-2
TGTGCCTGGAGTGCACAGGGAAACTATGGCTACACCTTC
CAWSAQGNYGYTF
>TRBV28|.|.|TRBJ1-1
TGTGCCAGCAGTAGGACAGCGAACACTGAAGCTTTCTTT
CASSRTANTEAFF
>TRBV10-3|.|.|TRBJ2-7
TGTGCCATCAGCGTACTAGGCGGGGAGTACGAGCAGTACTTC
CAISVLGGEYEQYF
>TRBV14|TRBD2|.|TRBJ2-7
TGTGCCAGCAGCCAAGATCCCGGCGGGAGTGGCTACGAGCAGTACTTC
CASSQDPGGSGYEQYF
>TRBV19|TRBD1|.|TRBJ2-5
TGTGCCAGTAGTATAGCGGACAGGACCCAAGAGACCCAGTACTTC
CASSIADRTQETQYF
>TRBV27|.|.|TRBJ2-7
TGTGCCAGCCATTACGAGCAGTACTTC
CASHYEQYF
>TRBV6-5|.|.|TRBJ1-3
TGTGCCAGCAGTTCACAGGGAACTGGAAACACCATATATTTT
CASSSQGTGNTIYF
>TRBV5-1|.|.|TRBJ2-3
TGCGCCAGCAGCTCCGGAGGGACAGATACGCAGTATTTT
CASSSGGTDTQYF